This paragraph covers one TCR beta chain sequence. Antigen: not known. V was cut by 3 bases and J by 0 bases, with 11 bases left in between. There are 15 residues in the CDR3. The V gene's germline CDR1 is SGDLS and CDR2 YYNGEE. The entry originates in a study of cytomegalovirus exposure and HLA in healthy donors. Study-wide results and caveats: HLA restriction was apparent for most CMV-associated TCR beta chains in a later analysis. It was taken for granted in presence/absence analyses that sequencing depth across donors was roughly uniform. Most observed TCR sequences were rare, whereas some public TCRs were detected in many donors.

The primer mix had 60 Vbeta and 13 Jbeta primers. The protocol was immunoSEQ multiplex PCR, while the TCRdb copy is restricted to in-frame clones and leaves out a portion. This sample carries roughly 100,000 clones, 60% to 85% of them seen once, and the ten largest clones take roughly 6%. The sequence came from a male donor in good health and CMV-seronegative. V is TRBV9 and J is TRBJ2-3, with D hard to call. Sequencing was performed on PBMCs. In nucleotides, the CDR3 is TGTGCCAGCAGCGCTTTAGTTATTAGCACAGATACGCAGTATTTT. Amino acids: CASSALVISTDTQYF.